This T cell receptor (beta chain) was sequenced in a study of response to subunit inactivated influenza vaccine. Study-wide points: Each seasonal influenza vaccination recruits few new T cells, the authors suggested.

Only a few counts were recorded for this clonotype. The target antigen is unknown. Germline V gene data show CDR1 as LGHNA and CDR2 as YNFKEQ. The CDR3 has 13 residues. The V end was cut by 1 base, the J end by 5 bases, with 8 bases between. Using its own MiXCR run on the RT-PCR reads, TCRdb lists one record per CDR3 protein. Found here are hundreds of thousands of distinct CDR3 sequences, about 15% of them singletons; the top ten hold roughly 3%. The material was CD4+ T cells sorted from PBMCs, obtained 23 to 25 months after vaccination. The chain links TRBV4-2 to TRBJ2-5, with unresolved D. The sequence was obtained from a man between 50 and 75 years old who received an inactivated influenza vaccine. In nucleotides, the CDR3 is TGTGCCAGCAGCCAAGGTCTCATGGAGACCCAGTACTTC. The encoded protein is CASSQGLMETQYF.